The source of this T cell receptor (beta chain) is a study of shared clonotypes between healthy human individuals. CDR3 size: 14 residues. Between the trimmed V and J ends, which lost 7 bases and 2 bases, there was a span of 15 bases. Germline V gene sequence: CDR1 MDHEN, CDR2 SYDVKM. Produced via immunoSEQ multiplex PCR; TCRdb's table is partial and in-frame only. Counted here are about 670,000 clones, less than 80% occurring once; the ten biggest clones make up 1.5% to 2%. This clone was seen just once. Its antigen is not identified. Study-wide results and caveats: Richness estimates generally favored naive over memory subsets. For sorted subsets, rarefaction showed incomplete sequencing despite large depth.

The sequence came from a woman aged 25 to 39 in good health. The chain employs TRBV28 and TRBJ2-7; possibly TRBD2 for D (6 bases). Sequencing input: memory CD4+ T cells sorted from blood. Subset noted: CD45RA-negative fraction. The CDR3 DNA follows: TGTGCCAGCACCCTGCATAGCGGCCCCTACGAGCAGTACTTC. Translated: CASTLHSGPYEQYF.